Each of the 8 T cell receptor beta chains below was sequenced from the same sample in a study of T cells in Graves' hyperthyroidism and ophthalmopathy. It was RNA transcripts that yielded the amplified TCR beta CDR3 regions. The HTBI set primed first-round TCR CDR3 RT-PCR. TCRdb re-called the multiplex PCR reads through MiXCR, storing one row per CDR3 protein. The repertoire includes 450,000 to 700,000 distinct CDR3 sequences, 40% to 55% of them detected once, and over 15% sits in the top ten. The material sequenced was peripheral blood or thyroid tissue (not recorded which). The receptors derive from an adult woman with Graves' disease, either hyperthyroidism or ophthalmopathy (not recorded which).

The chain combines TRBV6-2 or TRBV6-3 with TRBJ1-5, with TRBD1 as a possible D gene (5 bases). CDR3 length: 14 residues. Trimming left V 7 bases short and J 6 bases short, with 16 bases between. Germline V gene data show CDR1 as MNHEY and CDR2 as SVGEGT. The DNA for the CDR3 is TGTGCCAGCACCGACCGGGGGGGGATTCAGCCCCAGCATTTT. This gives the protein CASTDRGGIQPQHF.

J is TRBJ2-2 and V is TRBV10-3, with D unresolved. The CDR3 has 12 residues. V was clipped by 3 bases and J by 8 bases, with 7 bases between them. Germline V lookup: CDR1 ENHRY, CDR2 SYGVKD. CDR3 in amino acids: CAISDSRGELFF. In nucleotides, the CDR3 is TGTGCCATCAGTGATTCTCGTGGGGAGCTGTTTTTT.

The chain couples TRBV2 to TRBJ1-2; no definite D call. Germline assignment: CDR1 SNHLY and CDR2 FYNNEI. The CDR3 is 13 amino acids. Trimming left V 5 bases short and J 2 bases short, with 9 bases between. CDR3 nucleotides: TGTGCCAGCAGTAAAACAGAGAACTATGGCTACACCTTC. Translation: CASSKTENYGYTF.

This clonotype was observed at least ten times. This chain joins TRBV28 and TRBJ1-5; D unclear. Germline V gene data show CDR1 as MDHEN and CDR2 as SYDVKM. This CDR3 has 12 residues. The V end was cut by 2 bases, the J end by 9 bases, with 8 bases between. The CDR3 region has the DNA TGTGCCAGCAGTTTAAGTCGAGGGCCCCAGCATTTT. This translates into CASSLSRGPQHF.

The rearrangement joins TRBV20-1 to TRBJ2-5; D perhaps matches TRBD1 (5 bases). CDR1 is DFQATT, CDR2 SNEGSKA, per germline (reference sequence). The V end lost 3 bases, the J end lost 7 bases, and 15 bases lay between the germline ends. This CDR3 is built from 13 residues. The CDR3 DNA is TGCAGTGCTAGGAGACAGACCGCCGGGACCCAGTACTTC. The encoded protein is CSARRQTAGTQYF.

As to this clonotype: A read error may be the cause here, since a much bigger clone is one base away. CDR3 bases: TGTGCCAGCAGGCGCCGGGACCTTCAAGAGACCCAGTACTTC. It codes for CASRRRDLQETQYF. The chain links TRBV3-1 to TRBJ2-5, with D tentatively TRBD1 or TRBD2 (5 bases each). The CDR3 consists of 14 residues. The V gene lost 6 bases and the J gene lost 2 bases, with 13 bases spanning the gap. Germline V gene lookup returns CDR1 LGHDT and CDR2 YNNKEL (reference sequence).

With respect to this clonotype: This may arise from a read error, as a much more abundant clone is one base away. This chain joins TRBV6-5 and TRBJ2-5; D remains unclear. The CDR3 totals 15 residues. From germline, CDR1 is MNHEY and CDR2 SVGAGI. The CDR3 region is CASGYSFWQQETQYF. Written as DNA, the CDR3 is TGTGCCAGCGGTTACTCATTCTGGCAGCAAGAGACCCAGTACTTC.

The table lists this clonotype with many counts. The V call is TRBV20-1, the J call TRBJ2-7, with TRBD1 as a possible D gene (6 bases). Germline CDR1 and CDR2: DFQATT and SNEGSKA (reference sequence). Trimming removed 5 bases at V and 5 bases at J, with 19 bases between. There are 14 residues in the CDR3. The CDR3 nucleotides are TGCAGTGCTGCCCTTGGGCGCAGGGGAGACGAGCAGTACTTC. Translated: CSAALGRRGDEQYF.